This T cell receptor (beta chain) was sequenced in a study of T cell responses to AZD1222 COVID-19 vaccine. Notes on the study in general: With two AZD1222 doses given, Spike-specific TCR breadth and depth both rose. The study sampled repertoires only after the peak T cell response.

The CDR3 runs to 16 residues. V trimming: 3 bases; J trimming: 8 bases; junction bases outside the gene matches: 14. Germline V gene sequence: CDR1 SGHRS, CDR2 YFSETQ. The assay was immunoSEQ multiplex PCR, and TCRdb's table has in-frame clones only and misses some. The sample yields roughly 150,000 clones, about 91% seen once. The count of this clone is one. Its antigen is still unknown. J is TRBJ1-1 and V is TRBV5-1, with TRBD1 matching 9 bases. This sample comprised peripheral blood, obtained 28 days after the second AZD1222 dose. The TCR was taken from an adult who received the AZD1222 COVID-19 vaccine. The DNA for the CDR3 is TGCGCCAGCAGCTCTTACATAGACAGGGGGGAGATGGAAGCTTTCTTT. This sequence encodes CASSSYIDRGEMEAFF.